This section outlines one T cell receptor (beta chain) sequence together with its context. This clone was detected once. The antigen it recognizes is unknown. Base qualities were left out, and no much larger clone turns up one base away. Another Seattle source contributed samples from volunteer blood donors who had recovered from COVID-19. The collaborating institutions used their own protocols to collect whole blood in K2EDTA tubes. Collaborator samples were shipped for TCRbeta analysis as frozen whole blood, isolated PBMCs, or DNA extracted from either sample type. This specimen comes from a study of blood T cell repertoires in COVID-19 (dated by TCRdb to between 2020 and 2021). About the full investigation: Samples covering the acute and convalescent phases of COVID-19 were provided by collaborators in the United States, Italy and Spain. The prospective study material was composed of cDNA or gDNA derived from T cells, B-cell-depleted T cells, or PBMCs. Subjects who had been exposed to COVID-19, were actively infected with it, or had recovered from it provided the deeply sampled blood TCRbeta repertoires that made up the dataset. A freely available public database, intended as a resource for researchers studying the immune response to SARS-CoV-2, is where the repertoires were released. The samples were drawn from the first 160 participants of the ongoing ImmuneRACE study and from 950 to 1,500 subjects provided by 6 global collaborators. Sample metadata almost always included a de-identified subject ID, COVID-19 status, age in years and sex. Where HLA class I and class II types were available, the types were taken from metadata supplied by the sample provider, not from assay-based typing.

CDR1 SGHTA and CDR2 FQGNSA are derived from the germline V gene. The CDR3 covers 15 residues, taking in both the cysteine and the phenylalanine. Just CDR3 DNA is preserved here, 45 bases in frame from base 1. Trimming at the junction amounts to 1 base on V and 9 bases on J, and the germline ends lie 16 bases apart. TCRbeta CDR3 regions were amplified from genomic DNA by means of the immunoSEQ Assay, a bias-controlled multiplex PCR. Per the source publication's procedure: Nucleated cell counts per sample were estimated from amplification of reference gene primers within the assay. Sequence reads were collapsed and filtered to measure the absolute abundance of every unique TCRbeta CDR3 rearrangement. For each sample, productive Simpson clonality was calculated as the square root of Simpson's diversity index across productive rearrangements. TCRdb retrieved this table from immuneACCESS and kept in-frame rearrangements only. Not all clones are present; in checked studies, unresolved V genes account for under half, and no reason is known for the remainder. Clone size and the V and J calls come from that table; the DNA yielded D and trimming. A total of approximately 310,000 clones appear in this sample, around 87% of them only once. The top ten hold approximately 8% of the sample.

General conclusions and limits of the study: The quantity of clinical and demographic metadata differed by source and by participant and was supplied without curation.

The receptor comes from a woman between 50 and 59 years old who had recovered from COVID-19. The specimen was peripheral blood. The sequence links TRBV7-2 to TRBJ2-1; the best D guess is TRBD1, with 5 bases matching. CDR3 sequence: CASSLGAGYGAEQFF. The base sequence is TGTGCCAGCAGCTTAGGGGCTGGCTATGGGGCTGAGCAGTTCTTC.